This TCR beta chain was observed in a study of T cell repertoires in cytomegalovirus infection. Study-wide context: Carrying CMV and the relevant HLA type showed in public TCR beta signatures.

This clonotype has ten or more counts. The antigen remains unidentified. TCRdb recomputed calls from the reads with MiXCR, one row per CDR3 protein. The sample yields about 110,000 distinct CDR3 sequences, approximately 45% seen once. Looked up from germline, CDR1 is MNHEY and CDR2 is SMNVEV (reference sequence). The CDR3 has 16 amino acids. With 2 bases clipped from V and 4 bases from J, the junction kept 4 bases outside the gene matches. Findings and caveats of the study: HLA-C-restricted CMV-specific TCR beta clonotypes prevailed in the ex vivo response. Summed frequency of public TCR beta families distinguished CMV carriers with the relevant HLA.

V usage is TRBV27 and J usage is TRBJ2-1; TRBD2 agrees at 11 bases. The sequenced sample was CD8+ T cells from cultured PBMCs, obtained from culture after CMV antigen stimulation. This sequence originates from a human donor in good health (CMV status not recorded). Some clones in this sample may be carry-over from other donors' samples. CDR3 residues: CASSLQTSGAYNEQFF. CDR3 DNA: TGTGCCAGCAGTTTACAGACTAGCGGGGCGTACAATGAGCAGTTCTTC.